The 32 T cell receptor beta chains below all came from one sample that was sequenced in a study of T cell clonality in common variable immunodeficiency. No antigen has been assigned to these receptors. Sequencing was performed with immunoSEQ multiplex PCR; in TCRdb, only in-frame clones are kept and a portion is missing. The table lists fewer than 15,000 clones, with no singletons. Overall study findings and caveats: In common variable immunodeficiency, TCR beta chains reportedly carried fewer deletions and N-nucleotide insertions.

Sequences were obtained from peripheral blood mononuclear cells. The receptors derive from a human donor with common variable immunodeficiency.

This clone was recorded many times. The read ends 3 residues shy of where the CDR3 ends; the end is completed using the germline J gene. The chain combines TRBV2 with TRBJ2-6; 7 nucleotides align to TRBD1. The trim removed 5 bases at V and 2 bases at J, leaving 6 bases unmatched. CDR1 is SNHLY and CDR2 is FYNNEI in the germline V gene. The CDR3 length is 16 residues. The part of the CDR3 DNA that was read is TGTGCCAGCAGTCCTACCGGGACAGCTGGGGCCAACGTC. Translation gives CASSPTGTAGANV. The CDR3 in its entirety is CASSPTGTAGANVLTF.

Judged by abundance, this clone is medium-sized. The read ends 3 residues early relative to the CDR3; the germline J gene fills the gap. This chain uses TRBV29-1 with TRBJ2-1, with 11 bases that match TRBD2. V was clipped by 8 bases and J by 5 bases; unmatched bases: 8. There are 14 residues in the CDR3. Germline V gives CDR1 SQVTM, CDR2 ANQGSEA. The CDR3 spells CSTVAGGTNNEQFF. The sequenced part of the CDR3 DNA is TGCAGCACCGTAGCGGGGGGGACTAACAATGAG.

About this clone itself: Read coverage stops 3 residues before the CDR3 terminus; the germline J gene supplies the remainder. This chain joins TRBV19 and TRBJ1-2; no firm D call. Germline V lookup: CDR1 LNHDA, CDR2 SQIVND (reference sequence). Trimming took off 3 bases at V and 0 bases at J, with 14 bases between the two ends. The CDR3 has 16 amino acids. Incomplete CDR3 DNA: TGTGCCAGTAGTATCTGGACTAAGCAATCTAACTATGGC. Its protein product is CASSIWTKQSNYG. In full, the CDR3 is CASSIWTKQSNYGYTF.

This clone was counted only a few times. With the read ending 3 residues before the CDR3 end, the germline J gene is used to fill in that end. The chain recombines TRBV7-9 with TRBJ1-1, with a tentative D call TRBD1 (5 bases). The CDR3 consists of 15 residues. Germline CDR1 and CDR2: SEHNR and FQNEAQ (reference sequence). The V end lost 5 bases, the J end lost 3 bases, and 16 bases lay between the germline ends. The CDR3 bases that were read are TGTGCCAGCAGCCCTCCCCCCGACAGATACACTGAA. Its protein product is CASSPPPDRYTE. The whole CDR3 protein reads CASSPPPDRYTEAFF.

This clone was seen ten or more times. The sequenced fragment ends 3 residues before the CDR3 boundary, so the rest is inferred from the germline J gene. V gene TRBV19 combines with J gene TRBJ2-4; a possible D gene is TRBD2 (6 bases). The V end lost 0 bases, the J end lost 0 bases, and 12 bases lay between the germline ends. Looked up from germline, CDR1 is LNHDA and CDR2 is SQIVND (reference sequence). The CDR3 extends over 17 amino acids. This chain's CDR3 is CASSIEGSGLAKNIQYF. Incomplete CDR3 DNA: TGTGCCAGTAGTATAGAAGGGTCGGGACTAGCCAAAAACATT.

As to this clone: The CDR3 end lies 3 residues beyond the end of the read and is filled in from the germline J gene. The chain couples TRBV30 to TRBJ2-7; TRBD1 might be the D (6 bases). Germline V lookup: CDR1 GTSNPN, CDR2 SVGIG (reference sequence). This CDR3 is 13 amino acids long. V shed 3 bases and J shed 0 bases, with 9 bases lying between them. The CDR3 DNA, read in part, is TGTGCCTGGAGAGGGGACATCTCCTACGAG. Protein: CAWRGDISYE. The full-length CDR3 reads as CAWRGDISYEQYF.

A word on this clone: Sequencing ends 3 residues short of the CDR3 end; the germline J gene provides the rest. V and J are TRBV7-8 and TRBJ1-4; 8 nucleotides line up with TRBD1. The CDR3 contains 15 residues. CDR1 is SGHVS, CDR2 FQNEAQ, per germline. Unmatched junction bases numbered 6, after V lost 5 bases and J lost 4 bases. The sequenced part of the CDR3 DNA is TGTGCCAGCAGCCCCAGGGGGCAGAATAATGAAAAA. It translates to CASSPRGQNNEK. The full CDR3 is CASSPRGQNNEKLFF.

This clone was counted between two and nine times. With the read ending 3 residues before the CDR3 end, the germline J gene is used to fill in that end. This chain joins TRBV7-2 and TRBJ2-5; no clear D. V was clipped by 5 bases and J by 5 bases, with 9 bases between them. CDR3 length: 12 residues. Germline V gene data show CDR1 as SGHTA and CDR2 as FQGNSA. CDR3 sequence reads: CASSRSRETQYF. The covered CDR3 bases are TGTGCCAGCAGCCGTTCGCGGGAGACC.

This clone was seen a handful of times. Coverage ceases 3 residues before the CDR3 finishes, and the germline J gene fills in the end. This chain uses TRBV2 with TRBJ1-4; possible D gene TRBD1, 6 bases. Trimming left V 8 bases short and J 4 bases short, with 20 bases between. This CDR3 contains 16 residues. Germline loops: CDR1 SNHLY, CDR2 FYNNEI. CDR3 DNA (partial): TGTGCCAGCGCGCTACGCGGGGGCGGAGGTAATGAAAAA. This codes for CASALRGGGGNEK. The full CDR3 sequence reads CASALRGGGGNEKLFF.

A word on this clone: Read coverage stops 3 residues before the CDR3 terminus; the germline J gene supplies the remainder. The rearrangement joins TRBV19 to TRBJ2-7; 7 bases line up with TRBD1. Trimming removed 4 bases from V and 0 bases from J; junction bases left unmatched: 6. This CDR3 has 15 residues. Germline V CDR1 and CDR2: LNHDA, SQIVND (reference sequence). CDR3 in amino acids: CASSRDSASSYEQYF. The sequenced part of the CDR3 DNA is TGTGCCAGTAGTAGGGACAGTGCGAGCTCCTACGAG.

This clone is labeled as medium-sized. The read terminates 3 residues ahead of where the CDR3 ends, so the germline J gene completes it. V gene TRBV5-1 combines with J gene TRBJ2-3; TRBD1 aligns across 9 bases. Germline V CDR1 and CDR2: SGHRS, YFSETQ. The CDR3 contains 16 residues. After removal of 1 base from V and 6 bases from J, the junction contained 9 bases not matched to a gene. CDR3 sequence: CASSLNRGPPWDTQYF. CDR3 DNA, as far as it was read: TGCGCCAGCAGCTTGAACAGGGGGCCTCCGTGGGATACG.

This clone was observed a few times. CDR3 bases read: TGTGCCAGCAGACCGACTCCTGACTACGAG. Its protein product is CASRPTPDYE. Given in full, the CDR3 is CASRPTPDYEQYF. This chain links TRBV2 with TRBJ2-7; D call uncertain. Read data end 3 residues before the CDR3 end; the end is taken from the germline J gene. Germline CDR1 is SNHLY and CDR2 is FYNNEI. Trimming shortened V by 6 bases and J by 3 bases, and 12 bases separated the two germline ends. This CDR3 has 13 amino acids.

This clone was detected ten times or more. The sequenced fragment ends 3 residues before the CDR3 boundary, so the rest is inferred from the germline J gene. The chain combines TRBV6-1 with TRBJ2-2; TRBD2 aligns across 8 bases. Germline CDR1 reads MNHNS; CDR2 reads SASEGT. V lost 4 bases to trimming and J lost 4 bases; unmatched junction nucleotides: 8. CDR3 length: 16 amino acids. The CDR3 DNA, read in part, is TGTGCCAGCAGTGTCCCGGGACTAGGTCCCACCGGGGAG. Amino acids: CASSVPGLGPTGE. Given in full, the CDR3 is CASSVPGLGPTGELFF.

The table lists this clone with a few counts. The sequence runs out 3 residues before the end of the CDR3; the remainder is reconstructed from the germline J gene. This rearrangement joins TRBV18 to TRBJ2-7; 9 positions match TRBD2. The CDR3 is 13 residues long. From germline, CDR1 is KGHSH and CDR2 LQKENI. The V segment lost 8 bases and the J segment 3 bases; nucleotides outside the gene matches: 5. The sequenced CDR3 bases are TGTGCCAGCCTTAGTAGCGGGGGCTACGAG. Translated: CASLSSGGYE. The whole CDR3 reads CASLSSGGYEQYF.

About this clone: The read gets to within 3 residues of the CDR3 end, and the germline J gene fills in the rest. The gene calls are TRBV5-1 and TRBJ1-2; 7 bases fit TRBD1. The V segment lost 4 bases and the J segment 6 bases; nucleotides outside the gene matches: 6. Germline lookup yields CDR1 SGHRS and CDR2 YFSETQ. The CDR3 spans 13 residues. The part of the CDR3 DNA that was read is TGCGCCAGCAGCACCACAGGGGAGGATGGC. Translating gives CASSTTGEDG. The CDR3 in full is CASSTTGEDGYTF.

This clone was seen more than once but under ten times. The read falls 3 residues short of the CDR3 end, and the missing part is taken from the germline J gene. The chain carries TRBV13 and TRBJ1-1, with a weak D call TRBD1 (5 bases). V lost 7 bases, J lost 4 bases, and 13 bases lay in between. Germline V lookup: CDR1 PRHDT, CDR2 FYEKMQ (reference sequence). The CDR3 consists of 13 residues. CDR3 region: CASIWGEGTEAFF. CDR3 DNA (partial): TGTGCCAGCATTTGGGGCGAAGGCACTGAA.

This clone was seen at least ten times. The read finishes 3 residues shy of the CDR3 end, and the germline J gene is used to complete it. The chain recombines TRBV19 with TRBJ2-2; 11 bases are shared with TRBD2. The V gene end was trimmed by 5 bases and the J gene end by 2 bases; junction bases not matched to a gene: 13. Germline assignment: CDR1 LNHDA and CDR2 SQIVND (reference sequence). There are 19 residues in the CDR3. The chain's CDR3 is CASSSRGSGGARNTGELFF. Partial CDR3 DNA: TGTGCCAGTAGTTCCCGGGGTAGCGGGGGGGCCCGCAACACCGGGGAG.

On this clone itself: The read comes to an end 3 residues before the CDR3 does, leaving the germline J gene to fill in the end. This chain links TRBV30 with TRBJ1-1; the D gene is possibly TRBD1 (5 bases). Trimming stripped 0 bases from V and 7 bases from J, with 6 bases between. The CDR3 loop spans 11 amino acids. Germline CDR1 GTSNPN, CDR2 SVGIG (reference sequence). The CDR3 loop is CAWSVGHEAFF. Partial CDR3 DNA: TGTGCCTGGAGTGTGGGGCATGAA. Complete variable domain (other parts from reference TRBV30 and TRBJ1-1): SQTIHQWPATLVQPVGSPLSLECTVEGTSNPNLYWYRQAAGRGLQLLFYSVGIGQISSEVPQNLSASRPQDRQFILSSKKLLLSDSGFYLCAWSVGHEAFFGQGTRLTVV.

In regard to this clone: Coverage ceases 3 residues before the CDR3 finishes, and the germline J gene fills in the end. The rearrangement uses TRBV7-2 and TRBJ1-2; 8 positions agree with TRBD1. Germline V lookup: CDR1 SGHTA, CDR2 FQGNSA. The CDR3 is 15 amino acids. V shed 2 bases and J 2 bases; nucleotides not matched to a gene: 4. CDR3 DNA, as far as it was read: TGTGCCAGCAGCTTATTGGACAGGGCGAACTATGGC. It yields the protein CASSLLDRANYG. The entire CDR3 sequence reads CASSLLDRANYGYTF.

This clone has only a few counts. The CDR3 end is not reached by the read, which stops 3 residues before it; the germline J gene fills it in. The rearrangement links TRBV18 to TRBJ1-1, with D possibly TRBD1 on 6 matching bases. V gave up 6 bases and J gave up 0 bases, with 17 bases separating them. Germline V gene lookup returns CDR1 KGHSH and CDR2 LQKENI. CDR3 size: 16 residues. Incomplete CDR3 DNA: TGTGCCAGCTCTCCAGAGTGGGGGCGGGTGAACACTGAA. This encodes CASSPEWGRVNTE. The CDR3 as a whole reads CASSPEWGRVNTEAFF.

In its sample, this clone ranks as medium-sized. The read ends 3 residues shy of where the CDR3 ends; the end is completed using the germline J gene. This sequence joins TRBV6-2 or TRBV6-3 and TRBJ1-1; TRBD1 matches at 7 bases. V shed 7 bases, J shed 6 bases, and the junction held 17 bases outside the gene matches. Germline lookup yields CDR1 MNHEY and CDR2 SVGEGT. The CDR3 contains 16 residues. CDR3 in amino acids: CASTSVGTAPGAEAFF. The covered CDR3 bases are TGTGCCAGCACCTCCGTCGGGACAGCCCCTGGTGCTGAA.

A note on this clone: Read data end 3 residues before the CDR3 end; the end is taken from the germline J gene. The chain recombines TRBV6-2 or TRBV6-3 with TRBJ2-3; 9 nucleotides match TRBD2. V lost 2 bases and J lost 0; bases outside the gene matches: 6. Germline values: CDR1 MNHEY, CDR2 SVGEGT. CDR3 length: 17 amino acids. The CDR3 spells CASSYGPSGTSTDTQYF. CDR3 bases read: TGTGCCAGCAGTTACGGCCCTAGCGGGACTAGCACAGATACG.

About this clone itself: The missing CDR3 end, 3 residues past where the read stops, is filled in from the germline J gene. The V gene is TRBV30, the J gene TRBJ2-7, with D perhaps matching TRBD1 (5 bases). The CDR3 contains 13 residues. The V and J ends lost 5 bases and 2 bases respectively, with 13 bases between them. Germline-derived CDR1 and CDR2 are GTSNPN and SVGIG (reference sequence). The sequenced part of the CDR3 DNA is TGTGCCTGGGAGACCCAGGGAACCTACGAG. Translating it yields CAWETQGTYE. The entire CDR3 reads CAWETQGTYEQYF. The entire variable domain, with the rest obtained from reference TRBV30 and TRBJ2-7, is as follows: SQTIHQWPATLVQPVGSPLSLECTVEGTSNPNLYWYRQAAGRGLQLLFYSVGIGQISSEVPQNLSASRPQDRQFILSSKKLLLSDSGFYLCAWETQGTYEQYFGPGTRLTVT.

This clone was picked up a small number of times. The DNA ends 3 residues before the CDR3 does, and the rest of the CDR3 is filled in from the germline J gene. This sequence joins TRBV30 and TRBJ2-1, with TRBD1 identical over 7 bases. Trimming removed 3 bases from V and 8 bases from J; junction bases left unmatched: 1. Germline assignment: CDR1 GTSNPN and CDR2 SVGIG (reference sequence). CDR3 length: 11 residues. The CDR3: CAWSDRDEQFF. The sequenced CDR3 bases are TGTGCCTGGAGCGACAGGGATGAG. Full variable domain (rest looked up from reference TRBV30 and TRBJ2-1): SQTIHQWPATLVQPVGSPLSLECTVEGTSNPNLYWYRQAAGRGLQLLFYSVGIGQISSEVPQNLSASRPQDRQFILSSKKLLLSDSGFYLCAWSDRDEQFFGPGTRLTVL.

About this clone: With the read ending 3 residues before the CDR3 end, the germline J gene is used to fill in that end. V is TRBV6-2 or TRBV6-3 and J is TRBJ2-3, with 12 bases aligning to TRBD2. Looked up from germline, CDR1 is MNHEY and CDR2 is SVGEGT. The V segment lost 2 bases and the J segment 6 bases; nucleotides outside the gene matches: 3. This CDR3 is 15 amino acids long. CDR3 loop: CASSYASGGVDTQYF. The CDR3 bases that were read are TGTGCCAGCAGTTACGCTAGCGGGGGGGTTGATACG.

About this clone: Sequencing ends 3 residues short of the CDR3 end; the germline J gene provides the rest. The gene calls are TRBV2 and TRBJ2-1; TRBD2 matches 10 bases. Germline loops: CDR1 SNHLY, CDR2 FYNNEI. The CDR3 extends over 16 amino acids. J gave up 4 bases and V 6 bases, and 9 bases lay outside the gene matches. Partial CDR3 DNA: TGTGCCAGCAGAGGAGCGGGGGGGCTGGGATACAATGAG. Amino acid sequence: CASRGAGGLGYNE. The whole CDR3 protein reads CASRGAGGLGYNEQFF. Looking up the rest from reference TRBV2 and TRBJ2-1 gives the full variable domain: EPEVTQTPSHQVTQMGQEVILRCVPISNHLYFYWYRQILGQKVEFLVSFYNNEISEKSEIFDDQFSVERPDGSNFTLKIRSTKLEDSAMYFCASRGAGGLGYNEQFFGPGTRLTVL.

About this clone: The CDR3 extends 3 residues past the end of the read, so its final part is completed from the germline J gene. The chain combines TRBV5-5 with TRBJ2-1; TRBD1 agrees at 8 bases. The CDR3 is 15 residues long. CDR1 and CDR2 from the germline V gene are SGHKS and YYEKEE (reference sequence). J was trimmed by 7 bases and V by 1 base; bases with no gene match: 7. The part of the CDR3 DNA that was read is TGTGCCAGCAGCTTGTTATATCAGGGGGCAAATGAG. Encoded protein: CASSLLYQGANE. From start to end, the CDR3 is CASSLLYQGANEQFF.

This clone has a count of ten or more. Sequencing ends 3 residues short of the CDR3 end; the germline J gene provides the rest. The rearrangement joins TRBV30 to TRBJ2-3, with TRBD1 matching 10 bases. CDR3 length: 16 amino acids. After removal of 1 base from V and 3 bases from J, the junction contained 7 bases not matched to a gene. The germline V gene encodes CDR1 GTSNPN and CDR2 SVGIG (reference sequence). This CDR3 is CAWSAHPGQGTDTQYF. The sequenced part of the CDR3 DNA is TGTGCCTGGAGTGCTCATCCGGGACAGGGGACAGATACG. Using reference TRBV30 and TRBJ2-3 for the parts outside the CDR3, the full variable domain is SQTIHQWPATLVQPVGSPLSLECTVEGTSNPNLYWYRQAAGRGLQLLFYSVGIGQISSEVPQNLSASRPQDRQFILSSKKLLLSDSGFYLCAWSAHPGQGTDTQYFGPGTRLTVL.

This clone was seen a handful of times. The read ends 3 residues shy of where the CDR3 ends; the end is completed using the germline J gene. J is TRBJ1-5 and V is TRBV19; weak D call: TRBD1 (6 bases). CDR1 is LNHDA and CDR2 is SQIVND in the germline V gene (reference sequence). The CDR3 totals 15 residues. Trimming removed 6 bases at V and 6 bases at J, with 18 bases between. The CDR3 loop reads CASRRITTGFQPQHF. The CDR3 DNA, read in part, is TGTGCCAGTAGGCGCATTACTACAGGGTTTCAGCCC.

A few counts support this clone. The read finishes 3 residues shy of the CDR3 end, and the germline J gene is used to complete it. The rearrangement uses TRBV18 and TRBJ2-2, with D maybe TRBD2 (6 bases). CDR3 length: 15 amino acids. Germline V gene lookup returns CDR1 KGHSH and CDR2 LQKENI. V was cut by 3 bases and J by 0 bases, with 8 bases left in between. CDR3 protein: CASSPGTPNTGELFF. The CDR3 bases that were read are TGTGCCAGCTCACCCGGGACTCCGAACACCGGGGAG.

The covered CDR3 bases are TGTGCCAGCAGCCCATCGGCGGGGGGCTTCGTTGAGACC. Translated: CASSPSAGGFVET. In full, the CDR3 is CASSPSAGGFVETQYF. V usage is TRBV6-2 or TRBV6-3 and J usage is TRBJ2-5, with 8 bases matching TRBD2. The CDR3 end lies 3 residues beyond the end of the read and is filled in from the germline J gene. The CDR3 is 16 residues long. The V segment lost 6 bases and the J segment 5 bases; nucleotides outside the gene matches: 14. Germline V CDR1 and CDR2: MNHEY, SVGEGT.

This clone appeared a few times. The chain's CDR3 is CASSLEGGPPDEQFF. The CDR3 DNA, read in part, is TGCGCCAGCAGCTTGGAGGGGGGGCCCCCCGATGAG. This chain connects TRBV5-1 to TRBJ2-1, with D possibly being TRBD2 (7 bases). The read stops 3 residues short of the end of the CDR3; the missing end is completed from the germline J gene. The V end was cut by 0 bases, the J end by 8 bases, with 15 bases between. Germline values: CDR1 SGHRS, CDR2 YFSETQ. The CDR3 covers 15 residues.